This T cell receptor (beta chain) was observed in a study of blood T cell repertoires in COVID-19. CDR1 and CDR2 from the germline V gene are SQVTM and ANQGSEA. The CDR3 spans 13 residues. V dropped 3 bases and J dropped 1 base, with 6 bases sitting between them. Authors' processing steps: From reference gene primer amplification, estimates of nucleated cell counts were derived. Data came from immunoSEQ multiplex PCR; TCRdb stores just in-frame clones and leaves some out. D and trimming were read from the DNA, whereas the V and J calls and clone size are those reported in that table. The data show almost 250,000 clones, 85% to 90% seen once. Those who participated ranged in age from about 18 to 89 years and resided in 20 to 25 US areas.

The source is a woman aged 25 to 39 who had recovered from COVID-19. The sequencing input was PBMCs or T cells enriched from blood (not recorded which). This chain connects TRBV29-1 to TRBJ2-2; D might be TRBD1 (5 bases). The CDR3 loop reads CSVDQGNTGELFF. CDR3 coding DNA: TGCAGCGTTGATCAGGGGAACACCGGGGAGCTGTTTTTT.